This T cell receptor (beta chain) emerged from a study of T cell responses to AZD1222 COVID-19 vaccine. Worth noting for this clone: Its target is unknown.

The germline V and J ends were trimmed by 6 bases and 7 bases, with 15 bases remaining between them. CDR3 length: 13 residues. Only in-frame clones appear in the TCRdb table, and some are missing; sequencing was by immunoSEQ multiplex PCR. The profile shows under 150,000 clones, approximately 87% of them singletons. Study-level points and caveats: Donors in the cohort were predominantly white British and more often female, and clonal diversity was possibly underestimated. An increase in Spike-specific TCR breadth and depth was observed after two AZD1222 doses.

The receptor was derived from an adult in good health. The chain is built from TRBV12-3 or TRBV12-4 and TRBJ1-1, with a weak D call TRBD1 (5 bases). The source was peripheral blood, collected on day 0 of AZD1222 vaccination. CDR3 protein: CASSFLLGGEAFF. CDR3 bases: TGTGCCAGCAGCTTTCTCCTTGGGGGTGAAGCTTTCTTT.